The present TCR beta chain was sequenced within a study of beta chain features in type 1 diabetes. Study-wide results and limits: PCR might favor shorter templates, but any such skew would affect patients and controls equally.

CDR1 is SGHAT, CDR2 FQNNGV, per germline. Trimming stripped 4 bases from V and 2 bases from J, with 15 bases between. There are 15 residues in the CDR3. For this clone: Its specificity is not known.

What was sequenced were expressed TCRB transcripts, since all of the isolated RNA had been reverse transcribed. Libraries were prepared by immunoSEQ multiplex PCR; TCRdb keeps only in-frame clonotypes and omits some of them. The sample holds 150,000 to 200,000 clones, approximately 9.9% seen once. The sequenced material came from central memory CD4+ T cells from blood. The receptor was derived from a woman aged 18-30 years in good health. This chain joins TRBV11-2 and TRBJ2-7, with D unclear. CDR3 residues: CASSSLGPGTYEQYF. The CDR3 bases are TGTGCCAGCAGCTCATTGGGCCCCGGAACCTACGAGCAGTACTTC.